This T cell receptor beta chain is from a study of T cell repertoires in cytomegalovirus infection. The table lists this clonotype with many counts. The antigen is unknown. TCRdb recomputed calls from the reads with MiXCR, one row per CDR3 protein. The sample has approximately 300,000 distinct CDR3 sequences, just under 25% seen once; the top ten hold about an eighth. This CDR3 region has 13 residues. Trimming left V 3 bases short and J 2 bases short, with 7 bases between. Germline CDR1 MNHEY, CDR2 SMNVEV (reference sequence). The receptor was derived from a human donor in good health (CMV status not recorded). Some clones in this sample may be carry-over from other donors' samples. Sequences were derived from cultured PBMCs, sampled from culture after CMV antigen stimulation. The V call is TRBV27, the J call TRBJ1-2, with D uncertain. In DNA, the CDR3 is TGTGCCAGCAGTTTTTCGGGGAACTATGGCTACACCTTC. Protein sequence: CASSFSGNYGYTF.